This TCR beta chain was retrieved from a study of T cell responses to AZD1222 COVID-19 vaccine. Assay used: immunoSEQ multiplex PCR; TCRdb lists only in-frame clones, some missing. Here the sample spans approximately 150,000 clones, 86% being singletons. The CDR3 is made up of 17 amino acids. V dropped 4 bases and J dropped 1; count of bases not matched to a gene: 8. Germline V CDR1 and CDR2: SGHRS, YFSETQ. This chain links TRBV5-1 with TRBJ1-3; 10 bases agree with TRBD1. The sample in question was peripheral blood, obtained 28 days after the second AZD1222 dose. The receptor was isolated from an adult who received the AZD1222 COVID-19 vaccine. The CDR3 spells CASSDRWTGGSGNTIYF. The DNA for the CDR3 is TGCGCCAGCAGCGATCGCTGGACAGGGGGGTCTGGAAACACCATATATTTT.